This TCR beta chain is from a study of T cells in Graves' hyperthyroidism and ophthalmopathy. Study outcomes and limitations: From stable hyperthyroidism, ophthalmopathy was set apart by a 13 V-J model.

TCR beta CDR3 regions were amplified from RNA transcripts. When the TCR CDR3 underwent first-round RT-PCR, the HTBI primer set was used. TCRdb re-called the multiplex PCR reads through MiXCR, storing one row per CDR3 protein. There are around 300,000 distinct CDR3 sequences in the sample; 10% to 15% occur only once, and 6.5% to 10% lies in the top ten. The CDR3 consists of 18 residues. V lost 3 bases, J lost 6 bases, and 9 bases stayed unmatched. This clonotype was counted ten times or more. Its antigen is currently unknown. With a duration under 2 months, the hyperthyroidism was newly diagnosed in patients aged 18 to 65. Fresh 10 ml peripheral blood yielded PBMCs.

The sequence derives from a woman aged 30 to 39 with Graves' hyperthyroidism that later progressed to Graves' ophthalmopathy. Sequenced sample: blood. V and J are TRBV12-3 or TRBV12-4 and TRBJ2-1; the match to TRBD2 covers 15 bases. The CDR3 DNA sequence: TGTGCCAGCAGTTTCAAGTCCTTGGGACTAGCGGGGGGCAATGAGCAGTTCTTC. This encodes CASSFKSLGLAGGNEQFF.